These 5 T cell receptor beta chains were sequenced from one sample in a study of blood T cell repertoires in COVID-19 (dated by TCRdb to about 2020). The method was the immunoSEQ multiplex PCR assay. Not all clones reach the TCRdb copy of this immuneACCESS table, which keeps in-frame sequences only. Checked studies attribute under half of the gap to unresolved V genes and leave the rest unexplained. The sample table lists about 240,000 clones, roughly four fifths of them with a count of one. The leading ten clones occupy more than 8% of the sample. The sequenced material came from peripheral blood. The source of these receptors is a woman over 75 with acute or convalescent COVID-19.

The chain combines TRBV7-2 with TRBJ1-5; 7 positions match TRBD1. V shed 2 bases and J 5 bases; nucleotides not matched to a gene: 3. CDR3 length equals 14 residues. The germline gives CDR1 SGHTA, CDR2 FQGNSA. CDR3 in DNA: TGTGCCAGCAGCTTATCCAGGGGGTATCAGCCCCAGCATTTT. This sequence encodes CASSLSRGYQPQHF.

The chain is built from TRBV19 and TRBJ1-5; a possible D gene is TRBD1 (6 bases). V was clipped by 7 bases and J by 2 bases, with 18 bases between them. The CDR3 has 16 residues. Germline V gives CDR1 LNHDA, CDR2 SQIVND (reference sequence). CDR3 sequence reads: CASTRMGGGRNQPQHF. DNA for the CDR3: TGTGCCAGTACCCGGATGGGGGGGGGCCGCAATCAGCCCCAGCATTTT. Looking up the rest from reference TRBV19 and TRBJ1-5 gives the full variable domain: DGGITQSPKYLFRKEGQNVTLSCEQNLNHDAMYWYRQDPGQGLRLIYYSQIVNDFQKGDIAEGYSVSREKKESFPLTVTSAQKNPTAFYLCASTRMGGGRNQPQHFGDGTRLSIL.

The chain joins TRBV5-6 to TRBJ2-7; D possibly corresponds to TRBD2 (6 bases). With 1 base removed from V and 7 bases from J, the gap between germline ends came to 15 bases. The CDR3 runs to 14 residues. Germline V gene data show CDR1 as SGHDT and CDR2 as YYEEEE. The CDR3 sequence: CASSLLALGLEQYF. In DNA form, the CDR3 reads TGTGCCAGCAGCTTGCTAGCGCTGGGACTTGAGCAGTACTTC.

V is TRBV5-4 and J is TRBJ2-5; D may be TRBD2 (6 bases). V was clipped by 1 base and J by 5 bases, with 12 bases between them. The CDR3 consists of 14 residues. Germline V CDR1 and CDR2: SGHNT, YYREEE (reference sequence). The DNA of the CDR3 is TGTGCCAGCAGCTTGCGGGCAGGGAGGGAGACCCAGTACTTC. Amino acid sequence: CASSLRAGRETQYF.

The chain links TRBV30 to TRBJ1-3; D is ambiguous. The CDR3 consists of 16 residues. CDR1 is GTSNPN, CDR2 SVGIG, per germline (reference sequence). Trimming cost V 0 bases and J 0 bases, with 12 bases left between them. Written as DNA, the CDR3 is TGTGCCTGGAGTGTCCGCAGTTTTTTCTCTGGAAACACCATATATTTT. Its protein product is CAWSVRSFFSGNTIYF.